Reported below is one T cell receptor (beta chain). What it recognizes is unknown. Then a second PCR, running about 6 to 11 cycles, was carried out with a sample-barcoded 5' primer and a J-beta primer mix. Each CDR3 protein gets one entry after TCRdb re-called the 5' RACE reads with MiXCR. The table has more than 650,000 distinct CDR3 sequences, about 24% seen once. The data originate from a study of blood T cells in healthy people across ages. Findings and caveats of the study: Those diversity estimates obtained from one million T cells were thought to be underestimates. It was found that TCR beta diversity correlated strongly with the percentage of naive T cells.

Each of the donors had approximately 10 milliliters of peripheral blood drawn into EDTA-treated Vacutainer tubes. The germline V gene has CDR1 SSHAT and CDR2 FNYEAQ (reference sequence). The CDR3 runs 17 residues. The rearrangement links TRBV7-7 to TRBJ1-5, with TRBD1 matching over 7 bases. Judging by the DNA end, TRBJ2-3 fits better; the J call may be wrong. Sequencing used blood. The receptor's source is a man between 65 and 80 years old in good health. CDR3 residues: CASSIGTAPYSNQPQYF. CDR3 coding DNA: TGTGCCAGCAGCATAGGGACAGCACCCTATAGCAATCAGCCCCAGTATTTT.